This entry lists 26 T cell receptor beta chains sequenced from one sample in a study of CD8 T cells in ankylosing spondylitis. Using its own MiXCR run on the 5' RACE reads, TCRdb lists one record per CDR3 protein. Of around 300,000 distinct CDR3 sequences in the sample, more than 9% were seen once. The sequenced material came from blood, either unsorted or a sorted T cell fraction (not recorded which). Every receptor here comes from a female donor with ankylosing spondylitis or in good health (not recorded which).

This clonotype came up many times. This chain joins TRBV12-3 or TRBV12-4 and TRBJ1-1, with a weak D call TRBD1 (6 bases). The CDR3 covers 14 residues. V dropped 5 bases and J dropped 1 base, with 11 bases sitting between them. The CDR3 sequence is CASSPGVENTEAFF. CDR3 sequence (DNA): TGTGCCAGCAGTCCAGGGGTGGAGAACACTGAAGCTTTCTTT.

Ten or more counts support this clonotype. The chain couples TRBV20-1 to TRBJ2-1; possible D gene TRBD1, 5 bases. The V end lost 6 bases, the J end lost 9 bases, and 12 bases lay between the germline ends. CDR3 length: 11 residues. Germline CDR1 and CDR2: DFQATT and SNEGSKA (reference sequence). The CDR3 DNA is TGCAGTGCCTCCCAGGGCGGTGAGCAGTTCTTC. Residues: CSASQGGEQFF.

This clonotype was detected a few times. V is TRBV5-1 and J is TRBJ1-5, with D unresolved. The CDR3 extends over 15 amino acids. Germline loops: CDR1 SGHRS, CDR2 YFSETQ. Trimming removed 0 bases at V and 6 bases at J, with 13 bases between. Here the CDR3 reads CASSLDSSPSQPQHF. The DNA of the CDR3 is TGCGCCAGCAGCTTGGATAGTTCACCAAGTCAGCCCCAGCATTTT.

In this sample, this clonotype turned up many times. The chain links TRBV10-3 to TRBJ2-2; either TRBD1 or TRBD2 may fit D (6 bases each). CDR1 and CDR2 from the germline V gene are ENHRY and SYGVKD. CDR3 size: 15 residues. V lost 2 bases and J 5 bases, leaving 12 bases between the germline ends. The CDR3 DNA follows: TGTGCCATCAGTGAGACGGGGGCAGGAACCGGGGAGCTGTTTTTT. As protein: CAISETGAGTGELFF.

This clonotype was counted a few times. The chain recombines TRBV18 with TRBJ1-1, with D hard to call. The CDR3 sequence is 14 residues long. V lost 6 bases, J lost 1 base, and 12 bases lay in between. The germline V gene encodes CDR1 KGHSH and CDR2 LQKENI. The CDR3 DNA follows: TGTGCCAGCTCCCGGGGTGGACCGAACACTGAAGCTTTCTTT. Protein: CASSRGGPNTEAFF.

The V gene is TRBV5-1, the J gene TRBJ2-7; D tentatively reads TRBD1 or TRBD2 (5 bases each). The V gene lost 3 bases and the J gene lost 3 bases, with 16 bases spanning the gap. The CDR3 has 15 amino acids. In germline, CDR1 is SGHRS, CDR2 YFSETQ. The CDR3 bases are TGCGCCAGCAGCTCCCAGCCCCGGGGCGACTACGAGCAGTACTTC. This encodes CASSSQPRGDYEQYF.

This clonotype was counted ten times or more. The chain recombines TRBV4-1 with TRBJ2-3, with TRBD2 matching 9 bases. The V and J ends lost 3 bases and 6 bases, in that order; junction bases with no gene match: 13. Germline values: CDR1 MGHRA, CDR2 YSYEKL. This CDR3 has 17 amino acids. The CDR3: CASSQLTVAGAGDTQYF. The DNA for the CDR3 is TGCGCCAGCAGCCAGTTAACAGTAGCGGGGGCGGGTGATACGCAGTATTTT.

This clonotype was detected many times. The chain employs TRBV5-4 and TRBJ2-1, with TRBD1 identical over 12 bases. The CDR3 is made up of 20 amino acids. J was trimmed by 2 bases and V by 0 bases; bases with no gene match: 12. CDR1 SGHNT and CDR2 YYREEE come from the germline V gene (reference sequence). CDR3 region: CASSLAGTGGFWQPYNEQFF. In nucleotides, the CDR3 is TGTGCCAGCAGCTTGGCCGGGACAGGGGGCTTCTGGCAACCCTACAATGAGCAGTTCTTC. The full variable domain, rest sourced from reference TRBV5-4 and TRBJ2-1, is ETGVTQSPTHLIKTRGQQVTLRCSSQSGHNTVSWYQQALGQGPQFIFQYYREEENGRGNFPPRFSGLQFPNYSSELNVNALELDDSALYLCASSLAGTGGFWQPYNEQFFGPGTRLTVL.

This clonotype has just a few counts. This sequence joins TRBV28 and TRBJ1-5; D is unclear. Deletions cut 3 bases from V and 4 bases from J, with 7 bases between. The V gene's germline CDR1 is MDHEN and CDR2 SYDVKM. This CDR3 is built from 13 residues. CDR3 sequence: CASSFLRNQPQHF. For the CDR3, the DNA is TGTGCCAGCAGTTTCTTAAGGAATCAGCCCCAGCATTTT.

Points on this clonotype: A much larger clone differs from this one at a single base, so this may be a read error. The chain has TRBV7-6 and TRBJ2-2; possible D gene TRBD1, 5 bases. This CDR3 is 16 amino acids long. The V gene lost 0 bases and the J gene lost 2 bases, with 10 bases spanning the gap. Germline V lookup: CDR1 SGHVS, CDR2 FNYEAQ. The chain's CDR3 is CASSLATEVNTGELFF. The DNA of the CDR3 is TGTGCCAGCAGCTTAGCGACAGAAGTCAACACCGGGGAGCTGTTTTTT.

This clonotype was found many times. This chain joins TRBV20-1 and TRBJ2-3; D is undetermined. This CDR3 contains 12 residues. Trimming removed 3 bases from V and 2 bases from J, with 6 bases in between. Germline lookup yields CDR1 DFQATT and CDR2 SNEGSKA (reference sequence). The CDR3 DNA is TGCAGTGCTAGTCCCAACACAGATACGCAGTATTTT. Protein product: CSASPNTDTQYF.

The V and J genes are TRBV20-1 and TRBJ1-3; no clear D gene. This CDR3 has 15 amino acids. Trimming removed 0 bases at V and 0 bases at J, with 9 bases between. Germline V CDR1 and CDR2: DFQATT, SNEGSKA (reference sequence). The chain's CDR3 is CSARDPRYSGNTIYF. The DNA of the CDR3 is TGCAGTGCTAGAGATCCGAGGTACTCTGGAAACACCATATATTTT.

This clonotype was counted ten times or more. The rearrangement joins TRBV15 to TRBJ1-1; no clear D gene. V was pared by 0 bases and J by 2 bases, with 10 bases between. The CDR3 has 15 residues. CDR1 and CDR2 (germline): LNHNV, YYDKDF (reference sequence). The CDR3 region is CATSRDLTPNTEAFF. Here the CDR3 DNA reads TGTGCCACCAGCAGAGATCTTACACCTAACACTGAAGCTTTCTTT.

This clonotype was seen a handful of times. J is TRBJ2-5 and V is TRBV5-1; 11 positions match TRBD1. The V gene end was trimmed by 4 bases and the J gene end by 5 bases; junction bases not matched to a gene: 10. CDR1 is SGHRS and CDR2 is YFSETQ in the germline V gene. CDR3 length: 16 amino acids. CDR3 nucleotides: TGCGCCAGCAGCCCTGGGACAGGGGGGATTTCGGAGACCCAGTACTTC. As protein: CASSPGTGGISETQYF.

The CDR3 sequence is CASSSKGFPGEQFF. The CDR3 DNA is TGTGCCAGCAGCTCGAAGGGCTTTCCGGGTGAGCAGTTCTTC. This rearrangement joins TRBV7-9 to TRBJ2-1; D remains unclear. This CDR3 has 14 amino acids. V lost 4 bases to trimming and J lost 9 bases, with 16 bases between them. The germline gives CDR1 SEHNR, CDR2 FQNEAQ (reference sequence).

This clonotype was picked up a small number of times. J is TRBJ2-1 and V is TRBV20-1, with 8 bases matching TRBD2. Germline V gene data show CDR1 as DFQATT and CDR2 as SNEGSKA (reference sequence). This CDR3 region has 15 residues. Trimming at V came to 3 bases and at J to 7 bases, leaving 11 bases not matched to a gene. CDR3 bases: TGCAGTGCTAGTTGGGCGGGAGGATCGGCAAATGAGCAGTTCTTC. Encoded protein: CSASWAGGSANEQFF.

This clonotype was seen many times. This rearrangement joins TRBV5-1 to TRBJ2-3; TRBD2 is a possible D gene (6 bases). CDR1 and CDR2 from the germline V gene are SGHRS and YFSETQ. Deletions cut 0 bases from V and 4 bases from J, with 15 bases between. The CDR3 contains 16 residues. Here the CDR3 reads CASSLAGEPSADTQYF. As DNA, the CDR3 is TGCGCCAGCAGCTTGGCGGGGGAGCCCAGCGCAGATACGCAGTATTTT. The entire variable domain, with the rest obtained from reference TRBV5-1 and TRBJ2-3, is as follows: KAGVTQTPRYLIKTRGQQVTLSCSPISGHRSVSWYQQTPGQGLQFLFEYFSETQRNKGNFPGRFSGRQFSNSRSEMNVSTLELGDSALYLCASSLAGEPSADTQYFGPGTRLTVL.

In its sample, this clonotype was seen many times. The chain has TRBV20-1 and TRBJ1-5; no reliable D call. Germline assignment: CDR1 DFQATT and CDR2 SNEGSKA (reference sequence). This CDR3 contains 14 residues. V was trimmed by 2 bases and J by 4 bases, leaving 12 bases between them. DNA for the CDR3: TGCAGTGCTAGACCGTCTTCTTGGAATCAGCCCCAGCATTTT. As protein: CSARPSSWNQPQHF.

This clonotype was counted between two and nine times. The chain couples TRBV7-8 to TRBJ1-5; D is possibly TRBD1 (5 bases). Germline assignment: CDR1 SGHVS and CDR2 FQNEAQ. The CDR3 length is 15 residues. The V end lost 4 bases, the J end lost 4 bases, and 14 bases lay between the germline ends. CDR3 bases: TGTGCCAGCAGCTCTAAGGGCCGGGGGAATCAGCCCCAGCATTTT. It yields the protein CASSSKGRGNQPQHF.

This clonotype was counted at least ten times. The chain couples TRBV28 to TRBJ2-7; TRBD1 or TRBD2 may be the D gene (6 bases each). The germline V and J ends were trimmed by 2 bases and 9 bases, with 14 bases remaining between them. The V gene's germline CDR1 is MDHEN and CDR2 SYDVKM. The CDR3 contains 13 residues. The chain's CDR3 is CASSLDRPGVQYF. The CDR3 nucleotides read TGTGCCAGCAGTTTAGACAGGCCGGGGGTGCAGTACTTC.

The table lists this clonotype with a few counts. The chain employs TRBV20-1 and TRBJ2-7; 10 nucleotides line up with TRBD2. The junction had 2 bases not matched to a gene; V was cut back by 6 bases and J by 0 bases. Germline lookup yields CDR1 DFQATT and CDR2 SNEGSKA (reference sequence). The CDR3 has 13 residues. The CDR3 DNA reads TGCAGTGCAGCGGGGGGGAGCTCCTACGAGCAGTACTTC. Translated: CSAAGGSSYEQYF.

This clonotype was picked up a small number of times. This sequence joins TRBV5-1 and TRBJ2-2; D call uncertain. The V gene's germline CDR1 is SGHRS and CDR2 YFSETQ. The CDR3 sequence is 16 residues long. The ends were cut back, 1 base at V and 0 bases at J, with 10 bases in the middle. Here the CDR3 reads CASSLNLQPNTGELFF. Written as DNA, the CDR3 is TGCGCCAGCAGCTTGAATCTGCAGCCGAACACCGGGGAGCTGTTTTTT.

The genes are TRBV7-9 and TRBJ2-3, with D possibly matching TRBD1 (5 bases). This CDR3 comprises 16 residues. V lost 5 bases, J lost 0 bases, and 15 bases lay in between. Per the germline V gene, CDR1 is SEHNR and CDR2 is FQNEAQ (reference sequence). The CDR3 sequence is CASSDDRRRSTDTQYF. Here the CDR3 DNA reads TGTGCCAGCAGCGACGACAGAAGAAGGAGCACAGATACGCAGTATTTT.

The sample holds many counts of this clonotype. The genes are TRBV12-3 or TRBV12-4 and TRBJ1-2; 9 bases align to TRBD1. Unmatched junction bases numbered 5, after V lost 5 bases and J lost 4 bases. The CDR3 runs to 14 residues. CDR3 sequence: CASSLDRGGYGYTF. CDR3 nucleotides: TGTGCCAGCAGTCTGGACAGGGGAGGCTATGGCTACACCTTC.

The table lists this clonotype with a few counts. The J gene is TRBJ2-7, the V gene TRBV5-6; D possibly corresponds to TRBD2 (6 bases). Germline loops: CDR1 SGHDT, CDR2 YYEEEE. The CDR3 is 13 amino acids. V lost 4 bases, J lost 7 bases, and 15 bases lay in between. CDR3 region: CASSRMDYGEQYF. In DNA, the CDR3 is TGTGCCAGCAGCCGTATGGACTATGGGGAGCAGTACTTC.

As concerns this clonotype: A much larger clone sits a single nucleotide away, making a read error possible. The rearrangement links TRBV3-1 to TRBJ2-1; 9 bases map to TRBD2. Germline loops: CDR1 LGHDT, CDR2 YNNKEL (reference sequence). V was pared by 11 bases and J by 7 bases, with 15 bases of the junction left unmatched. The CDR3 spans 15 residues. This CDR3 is CASTQGAGGVNEQFF. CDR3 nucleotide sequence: TGTGCCTCTACGCAGGGAGCGGGGGGTGTAAATGAGCAGTTCTTC.